Listed below are T cell receptor beta chains from one sample, sequenced in a study of shared clonotypes between healthy human individuals. Profiling relied on immunoSEQ multiplex PCR, and the TCRdb table lists in-frame clones only, not all of them. The sample lists about 590,000 clones; about 95% were seen once. Source material: naive CD8+ T cells sorted from blood. The receptor set was obtained from a woman in her 30s in good health. Each CDR3 is given with its conserved first and last residue. The D gene is left open where the match is weak. A row's size may be missing; if present it is once, few, many or a size class.

clone size: -
V gene: TRBV11-1
J gene: TRBJ1-2
D gene: -
CDR3 protein: CASRNTGLEGYTF
CDR3 DNA: TGTGCCAGCAGAAACACAGGGTTGGAGGGCTACACCTTC

clone size: -
V gene: TRBV9
J gene: TRBJ1-2
D gene: -
CDR3 protein: CASSGWDVGGQLNYGYTF
CDR3 DNA: TGTGCCAGCAGCGGTTGGGATGTAGGAGGACAACTTAACTATGGCTACACCTTC

clone size: -
V gene: TRBV9
J gene: TRBJ2-3
D gene: -
CDR3 protein: CASSVAGEGDTQYF
CDR3 DNA: TGTGCCAGCAGCGTAGCGGGAGAGGGAGATACGCAGTATTTT

clone size: -
V gene: TRBV7-8
J gene: TRBJ1-5
D gene: -
CDR3 protein: CASSLGVNQPQHF
CDR3 DNA: TGTGCCAGCAGCTTGGGGGTCAATCAGCCCCAGCATTTT

clone size: -
V gene: TRBV5-1
J gene: TRBJ2-5
D gene: TRBD1
CDR3 protein: CASGLFEGQQETQYF
CDR3 DNA: TGCGCCAGCGGCCTTTTTGAGGGACAGCAAGAGACCCAGTACTTC

clone size: -
V gene: TRBV7-9
J gene: TRBJ2-7
D gene: -
CDR3 protein: CASSSDYAAYEQYF
CDR3 DNA: TGTGCCAGCAGCTCGGACTACGCTGCCTACGAGCAGTACTTC

clone size: -
V gene: TRBV19
J gene: TRBJ1-5
D gene: TRBD1
CDR3 protein: CASTFVQGGQPQHF
CDR3 DNA: TGTGCCAGTACCTTTGTCCAGGGGGGTCAGCCCCAGCATTTT

clone size: -
V gene: TRBV13
J gene: TRBJ2-5
D gene: TRBD1
CDR3 protein: CASSTTGGLETQYF
CDR3 DNA: TGTGCCAGCAGCACTACAGGGGGCTTGGAGACCCAGTACTTC

clone size: -
V gene: TRBV27
J gene: TRBJ2-1
D gene: -
CDR3 protein: CASSPFHSYNEQFF
CDR3 DNA: TGTGCCAGCAGTCCCTTCCACTCCTACAATGAGCAGTTCTTC

clone size: -
V gene: TRBV28
J gene: TRBJ2-1
D gene: -
CDR3 protein: CASSLSPRGFNEQFF
CDR3 DNA: TGTGCCAGCAGTTTGAGTCCCCGAGGATTCAATGAGCAGTTCTTC

clone size: -
V gene: TRBV19
J gene: TRBJ2-3
D gene: TRBD2
CDR3 protein: CASSILHVGGPSDTQYF
CDR3 DNA: TGTGCCAGTAGTATTCTCCATGTGGGAGGGCCCTCAGATACGCAGTATTTT

clone size: -
V gene: TRBV13
J gene: TRBJ1-5
D gene: -
CDR3 protein: CASSLGLNSNQPQHF
CDR3 DNA: TGTGCCAGCAGCTTAGGCTTGAATAGCAATCAGCCCCAGCATTTT

clone size: once
V gene: TRBV7-9
J gene: TRBJ2-7
D gene: -
CDR3 protein: CASTSTGFSYEQYF
CDR3 DNA: TGTGCCAGCACCTCTACAGGGTTTTCCTACGAGCAGTACTTC

clone size: once
V gene: TRBV9
J gene: TRBJ2-7
D gene: TRBD2
CDR3 protein: CASSVGGSRGYEQYF
CDR3 DNA: TGTGCCAGCAGCGTAGGCGGGAGTCGGGGCTACGAGCAGTACTTC

clone size: once
V gene: TRBV7-9
J gene: TRBJ2-7
D gene: TRBD1
CDR3 protein: CASSKGQGRVIEQYF
CDR3 DNA: TGTGCCAGCAGCAAGGGACAGGGACGGGTAATCGAGCAGTACTTC

clone size: -
V gene: TRBV27
J gene: TRBJ2-2
D gene: -
CDR3 protein: CASSLGRATGELFF
CDR3 DNA: TGTGCCAGCAGTTTAGGGCGGGCAACCGGGGAGCTGTTTTTT

clone size: -
V gene: TRBV25-1
J gene: TRBJ2-7
D gene: -
CDR3 protein: CASSDPPYEQYF
CDR3 DNA: TGTGCCAGCAGTGACCCGCCATACGAGCAGTACTTC

clone size: -
V gene: TRBV15
J gene: TRBJ1-5
D gene: TRBD1
CDR3 protein: CATSRAGTANQPQHF
CDR3 DNA: TGTGCCACCAGCAGAGCTGGGACAGCTAATCAGCCCCAGCATTTT

clone size: -
V gene: TRBV9
J gene: TRBJ2-1
D gene: TRBD2
CDR3 protein: CASSVNLLAEYNEQFF
CDR3 DNA: TGTGCCAGCAGCGTAAATCTGCTAGCGGAGTACAATGAGCAGTTCTTC

clone size: -
V gene: TRBV27
J gene: TRBJ2-3
D gene: TRBD2
CDR3 protein: CASSLAGVNTQYF
CDR3 DNA: TGTGCCAGCAGCCTGGCGGGAGTGAATACGCAGTATTTT

clone size: -
V gene: TRBV15
J gene: TRBJ2-5
D gene: -
CDR3 protein: CATSRDGRIETQYF
CDR3 DNA: TGTGCCACCAGCAGAGACGGCAGGATCGAGACCCAGTACTTC

clone size: once
V gene: TRBV27
J gene: TRBJ2-6
D gene: -
CDR3 protein: CASSLVFGFGVLTF
CDR3 DNA: TGTGCCAGCAGTTTAGTGTTTGGTTTCGGGGTCCTGACTTTC

clone size: -
V gene: TRBV19
J gene: TRBJ2-7
D gene: -
CDR3 protein: CASSIDTETYEQYF
CDR3 DNA: TGTGCCAGTAGTATAGATACTGAAACCTACGAGCAGTACTTC

clone size: -
V gene: TRBV10-1
J gene: TRBJ1-5
D gene: TRBD1
CDR3 protein: CASSGTGGIQPQHF
CDR3 DNA: TGCGCCAGCAGTGGGACAGGGGGGATTCAGCCCCAGCATTTT

clone size: -
V gene: TRBV2
J gene: TRBJ2-5
D gene: -
CDR3 protein: CASSDRDVINETQYF
CDR3 DNA: TGTGCCAGCAGTGATCGGGACGTAATTAACGAGACCCAGTACTTC

clone size: -
V gene: TRBV5-8
J gene: TRBJ2-1
D gene: TRBD2
CDR3 protein: CASSLVLAGGDEQFF
CDR3 DNA: TGTGCCAGCAGCTTGGTGCTAGCGGGAGGTGATGAGCAGTTCTTC

clone size: -
V gene: TRBV5-4
J gene: TRBJ2-7
D gene: TRBD2
CDR3 protein: CASSLSSGRGPSYEQYF
CDR3 DNA: TGTGCCAGCAGCTTGTCAAGCGGGAGAGGTCCGTCCTACGAGCAGTACTTC

clone size: -
V gene: TRBV11-3
J gene: TRBJ2-1
D gene: -
CDR3 protein: CASSLDGSSYNEQFF
CDR3 DNA: TGTGCCAGCAGCTTGGACGGGAGCTCCTACAATGAGCAGTTCTTC

clone size: -
V gene: TRBV2
J gene: TRBJ1-1
D gene: -
CDR3 protein: CASSEGHVNTEAFF
CDR3 DNA: TGTGCCAGCAGTGAAGGACATGTGAACACTGAAGCTTTCTTT

clone size: -
V gene: TRBV7-9
J gene: TRBJ1-1
D gene: -
CDR3 protein: CASRKQGPNTEAFF
CDR3 DNA: TGTGCCAGCAGGAAACAGGGACCGAACACTGAAGCTTTCTTT

clone size: -
V gene: TRBV28
J gene: TRBJ2-2
D gene: -
CDR3 protein: CASSPPVNTGELFF
CDR3 DNA: TGTGCCAGCAGTCCCCCCGTGAACACCGGGGAGCTGTTTTTT

clone size: once
V gene: TRBV28
J gene: TRBJ1-1
D gene: -
CDR3 protein: CASSLGLGFLNTEAFF
CDR3 DNA: TGTGCCAGCAGTTTAGGTCTAGGGTTCCTGAACACTGAAGCTTTCTTT

clone size: -
V gene: TRBV15
J gene: TRBJ2-1
D gene: -
CDR3 protein: CATSPGGGGLQGEQFF
CDR3 DNA: TGTGCCACCAGTCCCGGGGGCGGAGGGCTACAAGGTGAGCAGTTCTTC

clone size: -
V gene: TRBV27
J gene: TRBJ1-2
D gene: TRBD1
CDR3 protein: CASRPGQGGHYGYTF
CDR3 DNA: TGTGCCAGCAGGCCCGGACAGGGGGGGCACTATGGCTACACCTTC

clone size: -
V gene: TRBV2
J gene: TRBJ2-7
D gene: -
CDR3 protein: CASSQDEQYF
CDR3 DNA: TGTGCCAGCAGTCAGGACGAGCAGTACTTC

clone size: -
V gene: TRBV11-2
J gene: TRBJ2-1
D gene: -
CDR3 protein: CASSLIQGVYNEQFF
CDR3 DNA: TGTGCCAGCAGCTTAATACAGGGAGTTTACAATGAGCAGTTCTTC

clone size: -
V gene: TRBV5-6
J gene: TRBJ2-3
D gene: TRBD1
CDR3 protein: CASSLVGTGGTTDTQYF
CDR3 DNA: TGTGCCAGCAGCTTGGTTGGGACAGGGGGCACCACAGATACGCAGTATTTT

clone size: -
V gene: TRBV27
J gene: TRBJ2-7
D gene: -
CDR3 protein: CASRIHGSSYEQYF
CDR3 DNA: TGTGCCAGCAGGATTCATGGGAGCTCCTACGAGCAGTACTTC

clone size: once
V gene: TRBV7-9
J gene: TRBJ2-3
D gene: -
CDR3 protein: CASSSIGMTITDTQYF
CDR3 DNA: TGTGCCAGCAGTTCGATAGGGATGACTATCACAGATACGCAGTATTTT

clone size: -
V gene: TRBV28
J gene: TRBJ1-5
D gene: -
CDR3 protein: CASRETGTQQWPQHF
CDR3 DNA: TGTGCCAGCAGGGAGACCGGGACACAGCAGTGGCCCCAGCATTTT

clone size: -
V gene: TRBV13
J gene: TRBJ1-1
D gene: TRBD1
CDR3 protein: CASSQTGGEITEAFF
CDR3 DNA: TGTGCCAGCAGCCAAACAGGGGGCGAAATTACTGAAGCTTTCTTT

clone size: -
V gene: TRBV27
J gene: TRBJ2-5
D gene: -
CDR3 protein: CASSFGGTQYF
CDR3 DNA: TGTGCCAGCAGTTTCGGGGGGACCCAGTACTTC

clone size: -
V gene: TRBV27
J gene: TRBJ2-7
D gene: -
CDR3 protein: CASSLVGGSEQYF
CDR3 DNA: TGTGCCAGCAGTTTGGTTGGGGGCAGCGAGCAGTACTTC

clone size: -
V gene: TRBV6-5
J gene: TRBJ1-2
D gene: TRBD1
CDR3 protein: CASRTGQGGYGYTF
CDR3 DNA: TGTGCCAGCAGAACCGGACAGGGAGGATATGGCTACACCTTC

clone size: once
V gene: TRBV28
J gene: TRBJ2-6
D gene: TRBD1
CDR3 protein: CASSFPTGDPSGANVLTF
CDR3 DNA: TGTGCCAGCAGTTTCCCGACAGGGGACCCCTCTGGGGCCAACGTCCTGACTTTC

clone size: -
V gene: TRBV6-5
J gene: TRBJ2-5
D gene: -
CDR3 protein: CASSRGRETQYF
CDR3 DNA: TGTGCCAGCAGTCGGGGCCGGGAGACCCAGTACTTC

clone size: -
V gene: TRBV4-1
J gene: TRBJ2-3
D gene: TRBD1
CDR3 protein: CASSPKNRGRDTQYF
CDR3 DNA: TGCGCCAGCAGCCCCAAGAACAGGGGTCGAGATACGCAGTATTTT

clone size: once
V gene: TRBV29-1
J gene: TRBJ2-7
D gene: TRBD1
CDR3 protein: CSVEVPRDRVYEQYF
CDR3 DNA: TGCAGCGTTGAGGTCCCCCGGGACAGGGTCTACGAGCAGTACTTC

clone size: -
V gene: TRBV5-1
J gene: TRBJ2-7
D gene: TRBD2
CDR3 protein: CASSLEGLAGELYEQYF
CDR3 DNA: TGCGCCAGCAGCTTGGAGGGACTAGCGGGAGAACTCTACGAGCAGTACTTC

clone size: -
V gene: TRBV5-5
J gene: TRBJ1-2
D gene: TRBD1
CDR3 protein: CASSHGTVNYGYTF
CDR3 DNA: TGTGCCAGCAGCCACGGGACAGTTAACTATGGCTACACCTTC

clone size: -
V gene: TRBV15
J gene: TRBJ1-5
D gene: -
CDR3 protein: CATSRDPNPPQHF
CDR3 DNA: TGTGCCACCAGCAGAGATCCGAATCCGCCCCAGCATTTT

clone size: -
V gene: TRBV28
J gene: TRBJ1-1
D gene: -
CDR3 protein: CASSMTARVTEAFF
CDR3 DNA: TGTGCCAGCAGTATGACGGCGAGGGTCACTGAAGCTTTCTTT

clone size: -
V gene: TRBV2
J gene: TRBJ2-7
D gene: TRBD1
CDR3 protein: CANLQGSGRDYEQYF
CDR3 DNA: TGTGCCAACTTACAGGGGTCCGGGCGAGACTACGAGCAGTACTTC

clone size: -
V gene: TRBV5-1
J gene: TRBJ2-1
D gene: TRBD2
CDR3 protein: CASSWTSGYSYNEQFF
CDR3 DNA: TGCGCCAGCAGCTGGACTAGCGGATACTCCTACAATGAGCAGTTCTTC

clone size: -
V gene: TRBV15
J gene: TRBJ2-7
D gene: -
CDR3 protein: CATRPAVSYEQYF
CDR3 DNA: TGTGCCACCAGGCCAGCGGTATCCTACGAGCAGTACTTC

clone size: once
V gene: TRBV28
J gene: TRBJ2-5
D gene: TRBD1
CDR3 protein: CASSPRDRGPETQYF
CDR3 DNA: TGTGCCAGCAGTCCGCGGGACAGGGGGCCTGAGACCCAGTACTTC

clone size: -
V gene: TRBV5-1
J gene: TRBJ2-1
D gene: TRBD2
CDR3 protein: CASSASEREGRYEQFF
CDR3 DNA: TGCGCCAGCAGCGCCAGTGAGCGGGAGGGCCGGTATGAGCAGTTCTTC

clone size: -
V gene: TRBV6-5
J gene: TRBJ1-4
D gene: -
CDR3 protein: CASSYLGGANEKLFF
CDR3 DNA: TGTGCCAGCAGTTACCTTGGCGGGGCTAATGAAAAACTGTTTTTT

clone size: -
V gene: TRBV7-7
J gene: TRBJ2-2
D gene: TRBD1
CDR3 protein: CASSLLTGGTGELFF
CDR3 DNA: TGTGCCAGCAGCTTACTTACAGGGGGGACCGGGGAGCTGTTTTTT